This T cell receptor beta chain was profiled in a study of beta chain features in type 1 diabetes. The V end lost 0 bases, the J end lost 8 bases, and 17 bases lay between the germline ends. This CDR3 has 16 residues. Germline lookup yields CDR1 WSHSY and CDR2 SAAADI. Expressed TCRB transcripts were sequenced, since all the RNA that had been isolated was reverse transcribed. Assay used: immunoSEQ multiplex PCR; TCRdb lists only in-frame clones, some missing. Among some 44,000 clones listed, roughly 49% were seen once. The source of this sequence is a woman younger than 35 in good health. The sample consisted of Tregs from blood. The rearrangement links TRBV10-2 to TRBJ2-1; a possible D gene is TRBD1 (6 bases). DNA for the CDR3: TGCGCCAGCAGTGAGTCAGGGGGAGTGACGGGTTATGAGCAGTTCTTC. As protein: CASSESGGVTGYEQFF.